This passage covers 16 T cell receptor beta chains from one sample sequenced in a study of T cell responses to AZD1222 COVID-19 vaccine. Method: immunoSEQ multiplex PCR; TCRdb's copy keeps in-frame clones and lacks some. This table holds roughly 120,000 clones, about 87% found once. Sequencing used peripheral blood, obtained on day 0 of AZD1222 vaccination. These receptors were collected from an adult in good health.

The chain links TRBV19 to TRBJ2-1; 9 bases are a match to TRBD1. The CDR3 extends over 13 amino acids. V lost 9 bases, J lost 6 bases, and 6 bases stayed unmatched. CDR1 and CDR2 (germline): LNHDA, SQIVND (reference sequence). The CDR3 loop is CASRDRVANEQFF. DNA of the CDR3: TGTGCCAGCCGGGACAGGGTCGCCAATGAGCAGTTCTTC.

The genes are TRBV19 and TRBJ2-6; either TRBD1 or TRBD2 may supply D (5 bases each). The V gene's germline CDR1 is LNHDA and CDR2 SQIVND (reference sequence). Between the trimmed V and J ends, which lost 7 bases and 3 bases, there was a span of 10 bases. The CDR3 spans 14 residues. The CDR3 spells CASNRGGGANVLTF. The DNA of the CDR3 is TGTGCCAGTAACCGGGGCGGTGGGGCCAACGTCCTGACTTTC. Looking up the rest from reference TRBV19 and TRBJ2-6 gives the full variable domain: DGGITQSPKYLFRKEGQNVTLSCEQNLNHDAMYWYRQDPGQGLRLIYYSQIVNDFQKGDIAEGYSVSREKKESFPLTVTSAQKNPTAFYLCASNRGGGANVLTFGAGSRLTVL.

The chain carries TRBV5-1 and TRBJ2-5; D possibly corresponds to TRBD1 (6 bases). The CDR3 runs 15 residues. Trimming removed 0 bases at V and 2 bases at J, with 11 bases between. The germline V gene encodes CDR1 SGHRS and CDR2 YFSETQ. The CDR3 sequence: CASSLGTGKQETQYF. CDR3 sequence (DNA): TGCGCCAGCAGCTTGGGAACAGGGAAACAAGAGACCCAGTACTTC. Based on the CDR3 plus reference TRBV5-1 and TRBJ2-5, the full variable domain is KAGVTQTPRYLIKTRGQQVTLSCSPISGHRSVSWYQQTPGQGLQFLFEYFSETQRNKGNFPGRFSGRQFSNSRSEMNVSTLELGDSALYLCASSLGTGKQETQYFGPGTRLLVL.

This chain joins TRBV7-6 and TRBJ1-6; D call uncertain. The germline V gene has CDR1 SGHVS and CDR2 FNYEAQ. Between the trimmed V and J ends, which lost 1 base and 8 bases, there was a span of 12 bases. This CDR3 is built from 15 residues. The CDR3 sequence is CASSLDRRLDSPLHF. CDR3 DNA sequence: TGTGCCAGCAGCTTAGACAGACGATTGGATTCACCCCTCCACTTT.

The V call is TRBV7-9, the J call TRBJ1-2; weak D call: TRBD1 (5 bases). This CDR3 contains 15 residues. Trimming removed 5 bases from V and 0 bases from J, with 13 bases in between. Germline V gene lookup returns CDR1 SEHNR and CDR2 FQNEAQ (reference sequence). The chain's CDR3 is CASSPGHNSNYGYTF. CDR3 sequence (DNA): TGTGCCAGCAGCCCCGGACATAACTCTAACTATGGCTACACCTTC.

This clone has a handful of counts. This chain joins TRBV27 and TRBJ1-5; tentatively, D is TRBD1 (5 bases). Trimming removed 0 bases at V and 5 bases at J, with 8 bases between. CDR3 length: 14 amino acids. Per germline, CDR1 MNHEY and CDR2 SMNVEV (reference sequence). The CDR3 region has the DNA TGTGCCAGCAGTTTATCAGGGGCTGATCAGCCCCAGCATTTT. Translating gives CASSLSGADQPQHF.

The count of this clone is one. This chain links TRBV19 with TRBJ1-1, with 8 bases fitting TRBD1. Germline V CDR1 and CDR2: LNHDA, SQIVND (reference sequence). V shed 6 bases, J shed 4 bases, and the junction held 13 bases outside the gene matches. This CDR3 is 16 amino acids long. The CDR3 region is CASSLSPSGGLTEAFF. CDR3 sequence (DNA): TGTGCCAGTAGCCTCTCCCCCTCAGGGGGCCTCACTGAAGCTTTCTTT. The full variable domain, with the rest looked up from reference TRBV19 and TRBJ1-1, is DGGITQSPKYLFRKEGQNVTLSCEQNLNHDAMYWYRQDPGQGLRLIYYSQIVNDFQKGDIAEGYSVSREKKESFPLTVTSAQKNPTAFYLCASSLSPSGGLTEAFFGQGTRLTVV.

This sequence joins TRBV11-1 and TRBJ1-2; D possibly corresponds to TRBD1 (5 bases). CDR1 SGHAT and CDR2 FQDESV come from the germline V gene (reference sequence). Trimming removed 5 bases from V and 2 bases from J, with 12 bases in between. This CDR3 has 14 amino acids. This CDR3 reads CASSEPGRNYGYTF. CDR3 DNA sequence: TGTGCCAGCAGCGAACCGGGACGGAACTATGGCTACACCTTC.

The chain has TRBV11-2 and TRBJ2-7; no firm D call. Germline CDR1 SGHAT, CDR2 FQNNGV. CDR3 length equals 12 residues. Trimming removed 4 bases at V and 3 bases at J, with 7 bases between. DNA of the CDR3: TGTGCCAGCAGCTCGCAGCGCTACGAGCAGTACTTC. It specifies CASSSQRYEQYF.

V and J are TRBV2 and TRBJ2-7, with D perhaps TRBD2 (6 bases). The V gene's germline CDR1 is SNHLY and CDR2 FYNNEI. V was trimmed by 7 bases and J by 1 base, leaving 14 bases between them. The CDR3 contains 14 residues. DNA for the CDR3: TGTGCCAGCACCCAAGAGGAGGGTTCCTACGAGCAGTACTTC. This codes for CASTQEEGSYEQYF.

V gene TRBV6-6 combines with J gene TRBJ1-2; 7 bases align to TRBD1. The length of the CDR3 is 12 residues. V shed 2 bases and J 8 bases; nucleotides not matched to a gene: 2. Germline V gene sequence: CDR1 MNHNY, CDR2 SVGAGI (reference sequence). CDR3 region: CASSYTGEGYTF. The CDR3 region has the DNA TGTGCCAGCAGTTACACAGGGGAAGGCTACACCTTC.

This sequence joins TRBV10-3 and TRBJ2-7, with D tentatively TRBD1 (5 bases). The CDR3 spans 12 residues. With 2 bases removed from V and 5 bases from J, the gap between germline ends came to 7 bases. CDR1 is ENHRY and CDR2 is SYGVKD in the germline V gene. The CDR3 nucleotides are TGTGCCATCAGTGAGCAGACAGACGAGCAGTACTTC. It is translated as CAISEQTDEQYF.

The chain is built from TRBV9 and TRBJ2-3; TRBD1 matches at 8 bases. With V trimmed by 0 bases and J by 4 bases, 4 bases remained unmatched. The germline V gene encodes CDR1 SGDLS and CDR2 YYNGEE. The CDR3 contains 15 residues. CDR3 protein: CASSVEGQVSDTQYF. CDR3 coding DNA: TGTGCCAGCAGCGTAGAGGGACAGGTGTCAGATACGCAGTATTTT.

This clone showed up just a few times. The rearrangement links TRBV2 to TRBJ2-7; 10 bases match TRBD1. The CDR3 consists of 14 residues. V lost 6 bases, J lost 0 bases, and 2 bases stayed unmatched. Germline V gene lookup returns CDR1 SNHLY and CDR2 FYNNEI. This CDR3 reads CASRGQGLSYEQYF. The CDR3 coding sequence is TGTGCCAGCAGGGGACAGGGGCTCTCCTACGAGCAGTACTTC.

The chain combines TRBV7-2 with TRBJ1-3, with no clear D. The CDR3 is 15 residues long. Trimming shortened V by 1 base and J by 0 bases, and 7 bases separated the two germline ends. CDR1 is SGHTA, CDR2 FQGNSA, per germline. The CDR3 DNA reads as TGTGCCAGCAGCTTAGGGGCTAACTCTGGAAACACCATATATTTT. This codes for CASSLGANSGNTIYF.

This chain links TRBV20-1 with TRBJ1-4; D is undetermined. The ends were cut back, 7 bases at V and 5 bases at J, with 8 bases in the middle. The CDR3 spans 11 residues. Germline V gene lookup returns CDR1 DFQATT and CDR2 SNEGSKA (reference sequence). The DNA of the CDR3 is TGCAGTGGTCTGCTAAATGAAAAACTGTTTTTT. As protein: CSGLLNEKLFF.